This TCR beta chain is from a study of cytomegalovirus exposure and HLA in healthy donors. For the study at large: The 500 to 750 first-cohort repertoires and the 95 to 150 validation repertoires shared the same platform, a later analysis reported.

Generated by immunoSEQ multiplex PCR, the TCRdb table keeps only in-frame clones and is missing some. The data contain 200,000 or so clones, about 79% of them singletons. General study results and limits: Listed as cytomegalovirus-associated were 150 to 200 TCR beta chains.

This clone has just a few counts. Its antigen is undetermined. Sample: PBMCs. The clonotype comes from a woman aged 30 to 39 in good health and CMV-seropositive.

The CDR3: CASSSGGADGTEAFF. DNA of the CDR3: TGTGCCAGCAGTTCAGGGGGCGCGGATGGGACTGAAGCTTTCTTT. The V and J genes are TRBV27 and TRBJ1-1; 8 bases are shared with TRBD1. V lost 4 bases to trimming and J lost 5 bases; unmatched junction nucleotides: 9. The CDR3 spans 15 residues. Germline-derived CDR1 and CDR2 are MNHEY and SMNVEV (reference sequence).